The clone carrying this T cell receptor (beta chain) has a handful of counts. Antigen unknown. Investigators reverse transcribed all isolated RNA, so they sequenced expressed TCRB transcripts. Here immunoSEQ multiplex PCR was the method, and the copy in TCRdb shows in-frame clones only, minus some. Of hundreds of thousands of clones in the sample, 10% to 15% were seen once. The data were taken from a study of beta chain features in type 1 diabetes. Notes on the study in general: Small HLA sub-analyses could not settle whether HLA shapes TCRB rearrangement. TCRB CDR3s were moderately but significantly shorter in Type 1 diabetes patients in all four CD4+ subsets.

Germline CDR1 and CDR2: SGHNT and YYREEE (reference sequence). The CDR3 has 16 residues. Trimming removed 4 bases from V and 2 bases from J; junction bases left unmatched: 9. This sequence was found in a young man in good health. Source material: naive CD4+ T cells from blood. The V and J genes are TRBV5-4 and TRBJ2-1; 7 bases agree with TRBD1. The CDR3 DNA follows: TGTGCCAGCAGCACCCGGACAGGACCCCCCTACAATGAGCAGTTCTTC. Translating gives CASSTRTGPPYNEQFF. The full variable domain, completed using reference TRBV5-4 and TRBJ2-1, is ETGVTQSPTHLIKTRGQQVTLRCSSQSGHNTVSWYQQALGQGPQFIFQYYREEENGRGNFPPRFSGLQFPNYSSELNVNALELDDSALYLCASSTRTGPPYNEQFFGPGTRLTVL.